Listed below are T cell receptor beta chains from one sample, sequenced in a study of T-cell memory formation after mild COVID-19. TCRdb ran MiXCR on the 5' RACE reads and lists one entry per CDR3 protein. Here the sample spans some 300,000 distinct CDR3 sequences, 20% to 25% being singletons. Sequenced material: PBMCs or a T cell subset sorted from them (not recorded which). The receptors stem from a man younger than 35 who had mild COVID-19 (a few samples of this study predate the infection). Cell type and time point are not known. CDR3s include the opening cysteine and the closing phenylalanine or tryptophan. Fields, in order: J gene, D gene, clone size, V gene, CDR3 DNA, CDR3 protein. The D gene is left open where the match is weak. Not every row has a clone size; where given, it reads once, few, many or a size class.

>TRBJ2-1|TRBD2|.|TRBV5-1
TGCGCCAGCCGTCCTCGGGGGGATAATTACAATGAGCAGTTCTTC
CASRPRGDNYNEQFF
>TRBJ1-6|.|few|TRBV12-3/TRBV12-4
TGTGCCAGCAGGGCTGTAGGGGACGGGGATAATTCACCCCTCCACTTT
CASRAVGDGDNSPLHF
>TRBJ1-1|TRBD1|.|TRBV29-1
TGCAGCGTTGTACTTACAGGGGCGAAATTGAACACTGAAGCTTTCTTT
CSVVLTGAKLNTEAFF
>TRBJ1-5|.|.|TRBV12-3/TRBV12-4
TGTGCCAGCAGTCGATGGACAGAAAGCAATCAGCCCCAGCATTTT
CASSRWTESNQPQHF
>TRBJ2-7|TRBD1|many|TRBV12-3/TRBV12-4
TGTGCCAGCAGTCCGGGACAGGGCCTCTACGAGCAGTACTTC
CASSPGQGLYEQYF
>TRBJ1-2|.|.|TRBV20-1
TGCAGTGGCTCAGACGGAAGTAGAAACTATGGCTACACCTTC
CSGSDGSRNYGYTF
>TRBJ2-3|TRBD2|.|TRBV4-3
TGCGCCAGCAGAGAGGGACTAGCGGGGGTGGATACGCAGTATTTT
CASREGLAGVDTQYF
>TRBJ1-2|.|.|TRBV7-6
TGTGCCAGCAGCTTTAAACGGGGCTCAGGCTACACCTTC
CASSFKRGSGYTF
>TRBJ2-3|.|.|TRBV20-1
TGCAGTGCTGATGACATGGACCGCACAGATACGCAGTATTTT
CSADDMDRTDTQYF
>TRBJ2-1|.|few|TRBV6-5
TGTGCCAGCAGGCCACTTGCCGGTACCTACAATGAGCAGTTCTTC
CASRPLAGTYNEQFF
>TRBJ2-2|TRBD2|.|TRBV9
TGTGCCAGCAGCGTAGTGGGCCTAGCGGGGCAAACCGGGGAGCTGTTTTTT
CASSVVGLAGQTGELFF
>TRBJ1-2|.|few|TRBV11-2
TGTGCCAGCAGCTTAGAGGCAAACTATGGCTACACCTTC
CASSLEANYGYTF
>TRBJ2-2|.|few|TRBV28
TGTGCCAGCAGTTCCTACTCTCTTACGGGCACCGGGGAGCTGTTTTTT
CASSSYSLTGTGELFF
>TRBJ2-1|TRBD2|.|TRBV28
TGTGCCAGCAGTTGGGGCGGGGGGGCGCGGGGTGAGCAGTTCTTC
CASSWGGGARGEQFF
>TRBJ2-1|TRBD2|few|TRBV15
TGTGCCACCAGCAGAGATCTAGCGGGGGACTCCTACAATGAGCAGTTCTTC
CATSRDLAGDSYNEQFF